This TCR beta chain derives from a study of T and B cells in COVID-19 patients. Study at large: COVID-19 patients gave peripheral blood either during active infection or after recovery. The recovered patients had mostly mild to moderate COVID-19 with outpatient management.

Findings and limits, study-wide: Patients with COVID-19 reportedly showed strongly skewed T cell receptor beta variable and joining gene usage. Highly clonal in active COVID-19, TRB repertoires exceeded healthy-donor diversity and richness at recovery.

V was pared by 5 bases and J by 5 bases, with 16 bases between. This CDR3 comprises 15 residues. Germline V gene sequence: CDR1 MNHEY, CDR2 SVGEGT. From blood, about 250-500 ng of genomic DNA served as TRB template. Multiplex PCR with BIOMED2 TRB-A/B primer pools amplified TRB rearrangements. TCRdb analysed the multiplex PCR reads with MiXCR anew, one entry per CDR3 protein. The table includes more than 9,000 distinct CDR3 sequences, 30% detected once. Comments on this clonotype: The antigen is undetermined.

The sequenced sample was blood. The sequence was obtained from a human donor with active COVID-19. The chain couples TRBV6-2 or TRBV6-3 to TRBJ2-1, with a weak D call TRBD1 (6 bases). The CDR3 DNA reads TGTGCCAGCAGTCCTCCGGGACACAGAGACAATGAGCAGTTCTTC. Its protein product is CASSPPGHRDNEQFF.